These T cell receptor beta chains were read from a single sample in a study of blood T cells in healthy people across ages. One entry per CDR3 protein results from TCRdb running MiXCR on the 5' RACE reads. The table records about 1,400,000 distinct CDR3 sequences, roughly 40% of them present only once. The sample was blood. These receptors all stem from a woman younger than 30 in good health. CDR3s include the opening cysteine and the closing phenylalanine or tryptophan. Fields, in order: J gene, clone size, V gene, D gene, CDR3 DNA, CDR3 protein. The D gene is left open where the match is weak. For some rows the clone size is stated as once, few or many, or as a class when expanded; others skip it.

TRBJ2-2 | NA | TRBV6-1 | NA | TGTGCCAGCAGTGAAATCGGCAGCTCCGGCACCGGGGAGCTGTTTTTT | CASSEIGSSGTGELFF
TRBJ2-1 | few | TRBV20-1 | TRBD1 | TGCAGTGCTGCCCCAACAGGGGCGGTCTCCTACAATGAGCAGTTCTTC | CSAAPTGAVSYNEQFF
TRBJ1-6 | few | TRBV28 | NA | TGTGCCAGCAGAGACAACAGGAATTCACCCCTCCACTTT | CASRDNRNSPLHF
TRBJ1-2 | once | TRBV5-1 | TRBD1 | TGCGCCAGCAGCTTTTACAGGACAGGCCTGAACTATGGCTACACCTTC | CASSFYRTGLNYGYTF
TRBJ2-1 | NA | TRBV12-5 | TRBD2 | TGTGCTAGTGGTTTGCACTTAGGGGGGACTAGCGGGAGATCCTTCTACAATGAGCAGTTCTTC | CASGLHLGGTSGRSFYNEQFF
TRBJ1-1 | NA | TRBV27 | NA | TGTGCCAGCAGTAGAGGGACCGATGGGGACACTGAAGCTTTCTTT | CASSRGTDGDTEAFF
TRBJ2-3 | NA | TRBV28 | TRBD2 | TGTGCCAGCAGGCGCGGGGGAACGCCCACAGATACGCAGTATTTT | CASRRGGTPTDTQYF
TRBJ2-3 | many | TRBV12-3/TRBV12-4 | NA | TGTGCCAGCAGTCTTGGGGTAGGGGATACGCAGTATTTT | CASSLGVGDTQYF
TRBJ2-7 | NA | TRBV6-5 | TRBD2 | TGTGCCAGCAGTTACTCGGGACGAGCGGGGGCTTACGAGCAGTACTTC | CASSYSGRAGAYEQYF
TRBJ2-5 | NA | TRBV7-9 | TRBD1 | TGTGCCAGCAGCTTAACCCCGGGACAGGGGGCCGGAGGAGAGACCCAGTACTTC | CASSLTPGQGAGGETQYF